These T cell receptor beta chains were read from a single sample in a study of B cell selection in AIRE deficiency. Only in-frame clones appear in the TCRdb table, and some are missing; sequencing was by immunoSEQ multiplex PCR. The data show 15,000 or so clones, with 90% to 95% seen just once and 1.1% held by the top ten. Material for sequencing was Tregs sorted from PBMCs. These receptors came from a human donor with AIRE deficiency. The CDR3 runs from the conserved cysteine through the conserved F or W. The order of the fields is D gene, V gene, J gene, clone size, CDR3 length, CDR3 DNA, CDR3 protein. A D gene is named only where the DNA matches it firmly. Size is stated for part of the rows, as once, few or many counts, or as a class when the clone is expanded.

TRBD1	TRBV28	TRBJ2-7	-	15	TGTGCCAGCAGACAGTTTGGACAGGGGGCTTACGAGCAGTACTTC	CASRQFGQGAYEQYF
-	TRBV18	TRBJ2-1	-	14	TGTGCCAGCTCACCACCCCGCATCTACAATGAGCAGTTCTTC	CASSPPRIYNEQFF
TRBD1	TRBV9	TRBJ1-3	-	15	TGTGCCAGCAGCGTAGAGGGGGCCCATGGAAACACCATATATTTT	CASSVEGAHGNTIYF
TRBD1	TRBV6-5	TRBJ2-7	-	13	TGTGCCAGCAGAGTGACAGGGAATCACGAGCAGTACTTC	CASRVTGNHEQYF
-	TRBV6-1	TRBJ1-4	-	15	TGTGCCAGCAGTGAAGAAGGGACAAGGAATGAAAAACTGTTTTTT	CASSEEGTRNEKLFF
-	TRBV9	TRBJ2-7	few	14	TGTGCCAGCAGCGTAGATGGCAGCTCCTACGAGCAGTACTTC	CASSVDGSSYEQYF
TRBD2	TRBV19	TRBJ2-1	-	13	TGTGCCACCACGGGAGGATCCTACAATGAGCAGTTCTTC	CATTGGSYNEQFF
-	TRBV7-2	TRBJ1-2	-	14	TGTGCCAGCAGCTTAGGAGCAGGCAACTATGGCTACACCTTC	CASSLGAGNYGYTF
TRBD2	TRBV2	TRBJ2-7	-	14	TGTGCCAGCAGTCCCCGGACTAGTCAATACGAGCAGTACTTC	CASSPRTSQYEQYF
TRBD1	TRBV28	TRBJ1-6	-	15	TGTGCCAGCAGTTTCGTGACAGGGGTCTACGACTCCCTCCACTTT	CASSFVTGVYDSLHF
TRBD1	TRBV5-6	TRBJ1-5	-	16	TGTGCCAGCAGCTACGGGACAGGGTCGGTCAATCAGCCCCAGCATTTT	CASSYGTGSVNQPQHF
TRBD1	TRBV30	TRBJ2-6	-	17	TGTGCCTGGAGTGTAACCCGAACAGGGGCTGGGGCCAACGTCCTGACTTTC	CAWSVTRTGAGANVLTF
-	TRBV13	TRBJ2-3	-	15	TGTGCCAGCAGCTTAAGAGGGAGTAGCACAGATACGCAGTATTTT	CASSLRGSSTDTQYF
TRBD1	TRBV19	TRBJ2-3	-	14	TGTGCCAGTAGTATTCAGGGGGCCACACAACCGCAGTATTTT	CASSIQGATQPQYF
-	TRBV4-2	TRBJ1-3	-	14	TGTGCCAGCAGCCATGCTTCGTTTGGAAACACCATATATTTT	CASSHASFGNTIYF
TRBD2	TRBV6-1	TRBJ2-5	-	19	TGTGCCAGCAGTGAAGCGCTGGGGACTAGCGGGAAAAGGGTAGAGACCCAGTACTTC	CASSEALGTSGKRVETQYF
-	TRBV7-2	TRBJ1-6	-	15	TGTGCCAGCAGCCGATCAGGGCTACCCAATTCACCCCTCCACTTT	CASSRSGLPNSPLHF
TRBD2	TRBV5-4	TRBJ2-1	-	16	TGTGCCAGCAGCTTGGGATTAGCGGGAGGCCTCAATGAGCAGTTCTTC	CASSLGLAGGLNEQFF
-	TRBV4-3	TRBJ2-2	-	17	TGCGCCAGCAGCCAAGATCTTAGGACGGAACTCACCGGGGAGCTGTTTTTT	CASSQDLRTELTGELFF
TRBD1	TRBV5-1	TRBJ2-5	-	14	TGCGCCAGCAGTTCCGGGACAGGGTTTGGGACCCAGTACTTC	CASSSGTGFGTQYF
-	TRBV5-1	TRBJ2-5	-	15	TGCGCCAGCAGCTTCCGGCAGGGGCGCAGGGAGACCCAGTACTTC	CASSFRQGRRETQYF
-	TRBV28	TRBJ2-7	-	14	TGTGCCAGCAGCCGACAGGTAGGCTCCTACGAGCAGTACTTC	CASSRQVGSYEQYF
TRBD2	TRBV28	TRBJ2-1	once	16	TGTGCCAGCAACGGACTAGCGGGAGGCCTCCCCGATGAGCAGTTCTTC	CASNGLAGGLPDEQFF
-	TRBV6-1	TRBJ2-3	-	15	TGTGCCAGCAGTGCGGTGCAGGGACCCACAGATACGCAGTATTTT	CASSAVQGPTDTQYF
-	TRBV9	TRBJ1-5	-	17	TGTGCCAGCAGCCCACGGCTTACAGGGAAAGGCAATCAGCCCCAGCATTTT	CASSPRLTGKGNQPQHF
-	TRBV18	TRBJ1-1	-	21	TGTGCCAGCTCACCTCCGCGGGTTAATTTTGTGTGGGGGGACAAGAACACTGAAGCTTTCTTT	CASSPPRVNFVWGDKNTEAFF
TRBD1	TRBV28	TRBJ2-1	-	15	TGTGCCAGCAGTTCCGGACAGGGGGCGTACAATGAGCAGTTCTTC	CASSSGQGAYNEQFF
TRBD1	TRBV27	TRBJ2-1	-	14	TGTGCCAGCAGTTTACAGGGGGTTTACAATGAGCAGTTCTTC	CASSLQGVYNEQFF
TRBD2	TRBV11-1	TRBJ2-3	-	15	TGTGCCAGCAGCTTAGACGGGAGGTCACCAGATACGCAGTATTTT	CASSLDGRSPDTQYF
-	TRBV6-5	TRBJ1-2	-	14	TGTGCCAGCAGTTACTCCACAGGGTACTATGGCTACACCTTC	CASSYSTGYYGYTF
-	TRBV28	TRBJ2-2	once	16	TGTGCCAGCAGTTCCGCCGACAGCTTGAACACCGGGGAGCTGTTTTTT	CASSSADSLNTGELFF
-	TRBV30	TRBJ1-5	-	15	TGTGCCTGGAGTGTGGGGAGGGGGAGCAATCAGCCCCAGCATTTT	CAWSVGRGSNQPQHF
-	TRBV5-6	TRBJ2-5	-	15	TGTGCCAGCAGCTTGTCCTCCCGGATAAAAGAGACCCAGTACTTC	CASSLSSRIKETQYF
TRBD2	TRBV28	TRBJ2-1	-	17	TGTGCCAGCAGTTCCCTTTCTAGCGGGAGCTCCTACAATGAGCAGTTCTTC	CASSSLSSGSSYNEQFF
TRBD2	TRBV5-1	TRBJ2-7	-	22	TGCGCCAGCAGCTTGGCTTCCAGGGTAGCGGGAGGTAAGAATTGGAGCTCCTACGAGCAGTACTTC	CASSLASRVAGGKNWSSYEQYF
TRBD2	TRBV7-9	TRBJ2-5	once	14	TGTGCCAGCAGCTGGACTAGCGGGAGGGAGACCCAGTACTTC	CASSWTSGRETQYF
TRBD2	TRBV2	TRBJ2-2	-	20	TGTGCCAGCAGTTGGGGTGCGCGTCCTAGCGGGAGGGCGAACACCGGGGAGCTGTTTTTT	CASSWGARPSGRANTGELFF
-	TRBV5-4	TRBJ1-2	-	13	TGTGCCGGCAGCTATCAGGGGATCTATGGCTACACCTTC	CAGSYQGIYGYTF
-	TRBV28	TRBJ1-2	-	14	TGTGCCAGCAGTCCCCCCGAAGGCCTCTATGGCTACACCTTC	CASSPPEGLYGYTF
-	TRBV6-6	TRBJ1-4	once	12	TGTGCCAGCAGCTATATTCAGGAAAAACTGTTTTTT	CASSYIQEKLFF
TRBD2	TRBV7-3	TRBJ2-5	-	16	TGTGCCAGCAGCCCCGGGAGCGGGGGGTACCAAGAGACCCAGTACTTC	CASSPGSGGYQETQYF
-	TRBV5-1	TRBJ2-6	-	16	TGCGCCAGCAGCGCGGGTGGGGTAACTGGGGCCAACGTCCTGACTTTC	CASSAGGVTGANVLTF
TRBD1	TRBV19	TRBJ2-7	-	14	TGTGCCAGTAGTGCCGACAGGGCTACCTACGAGCAGTACTTC	CASSADRATYEQYF
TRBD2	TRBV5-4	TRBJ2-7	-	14	TGTGCCAGCAGCCTTAGCGGGAGTAGGAGAGAGCAGTACTTC	CASSLSGSRREQYF
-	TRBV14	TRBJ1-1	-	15	TGTGCCAGCAGCCAAGACCACAGGAGGAGCACTGAAGCTTTCTTT	CASSQDHRRSTEAFF
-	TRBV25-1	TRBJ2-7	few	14	TGTGCCAGCAGTGAGGATAAAATCTCCTACGAGCAGTACTTC	CASSEDKISYEQYF
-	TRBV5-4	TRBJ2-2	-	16	TGTGCCAGCAGCATTGGGGGGTCCGCGAACACCGGGGAGCTGTTTTTT	CASSIGGSANTGELFF
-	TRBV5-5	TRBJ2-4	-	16	TGTGCCAGCAGCTTGGCAGGTTCCCTAGCCAAAAACATTCAGTACTTC	CASSLAGSLAKNIQYF
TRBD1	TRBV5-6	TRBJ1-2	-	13	TGTGCCAGCAGTCGCTCAGACAGGGGTGGCTACACCTTC	CASSRSDRGGYTF
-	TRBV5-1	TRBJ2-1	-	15	TGCGCCAGCAGCATGTTCCGGGCCCGGGGGAATGAGCAGTTCTTC	CASSMFRARGNEQFF
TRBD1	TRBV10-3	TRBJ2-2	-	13	TGTGCCATCAGGGGGACAGCGCACGGGGAGCTGTTTTTT	CAIRGTAHGELFF
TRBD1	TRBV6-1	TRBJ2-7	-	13	TGTGCCAGCAGTGAACAGGGGGCGCACGAGCAGTACTTC	CASSEQGAHEQYF
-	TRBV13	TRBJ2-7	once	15	TGTGCCAGCAGCTTAGAGGGAGAAGCTACCTACGAGCAGTACTTC	CASSLEGEATYEQYF
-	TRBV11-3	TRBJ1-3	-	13	TGTGCCAGCAGCTTAGAGCATGGAAACACCATATATTTT	CASSLEHGNTIYF
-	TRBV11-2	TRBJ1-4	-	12	TGTGCCAGCAGCTTAGCAGGTGAAAAACTGTTTTTT	CASSLAGEKLFF